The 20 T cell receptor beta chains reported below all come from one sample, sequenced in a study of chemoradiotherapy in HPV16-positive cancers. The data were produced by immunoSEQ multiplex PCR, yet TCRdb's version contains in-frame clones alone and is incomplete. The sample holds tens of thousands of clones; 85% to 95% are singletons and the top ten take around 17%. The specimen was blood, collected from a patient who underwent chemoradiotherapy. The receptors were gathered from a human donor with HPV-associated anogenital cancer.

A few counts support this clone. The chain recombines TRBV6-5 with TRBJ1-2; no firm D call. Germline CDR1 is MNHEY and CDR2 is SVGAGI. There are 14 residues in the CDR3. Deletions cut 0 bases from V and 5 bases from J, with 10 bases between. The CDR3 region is CASSYSPHGYGYTF. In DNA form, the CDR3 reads TGTGCCAGCAGTTACTCCCCCCATGGATATGGCTACACCTTC.

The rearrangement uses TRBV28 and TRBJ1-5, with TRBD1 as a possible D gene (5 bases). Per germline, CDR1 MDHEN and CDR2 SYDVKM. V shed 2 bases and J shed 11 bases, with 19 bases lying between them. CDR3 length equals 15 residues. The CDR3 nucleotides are TGTGCCAGCAGTTTAAGAGGGGAGATCAAGATAACCCAGCATTTT. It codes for CASSLRGEIKITQHF.

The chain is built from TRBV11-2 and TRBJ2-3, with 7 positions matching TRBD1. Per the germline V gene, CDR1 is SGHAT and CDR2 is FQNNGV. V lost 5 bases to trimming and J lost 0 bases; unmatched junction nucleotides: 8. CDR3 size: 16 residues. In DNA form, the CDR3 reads TGTGCCAGCAGCCGCTATGGGACAGTCAGCACAGATACGCAGTATTTT. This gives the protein CASSRYGTVSTDTQYF.

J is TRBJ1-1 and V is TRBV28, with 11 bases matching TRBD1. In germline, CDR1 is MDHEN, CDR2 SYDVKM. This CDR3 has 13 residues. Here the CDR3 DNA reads TGTCGAACGGGACAGGGGGTTGGAACTGAAGCTTTCTTT. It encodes CRTGQGVGTEAFF.

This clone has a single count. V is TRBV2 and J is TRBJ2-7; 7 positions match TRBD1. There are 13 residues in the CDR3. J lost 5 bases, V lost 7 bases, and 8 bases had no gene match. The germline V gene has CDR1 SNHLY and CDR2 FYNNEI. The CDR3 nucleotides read TGTGCCAGCAAAAGGACAGGTTTTAACGAGCAGTACTTC. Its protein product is CASKRTGFNEQYF.

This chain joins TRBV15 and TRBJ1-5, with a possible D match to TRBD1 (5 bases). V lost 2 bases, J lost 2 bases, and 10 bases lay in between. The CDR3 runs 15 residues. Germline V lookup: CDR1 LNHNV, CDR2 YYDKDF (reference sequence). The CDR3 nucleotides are TGTGCCACCAGCAGATTCGACAGCCGCAATCAGCCCCAGCATTTT. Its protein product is CATSRFDSRNQPQHF.

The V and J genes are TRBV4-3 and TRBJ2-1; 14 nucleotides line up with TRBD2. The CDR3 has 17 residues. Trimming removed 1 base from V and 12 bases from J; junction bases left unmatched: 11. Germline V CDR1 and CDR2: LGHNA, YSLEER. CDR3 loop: CASSQGAGGLAGDVQFF. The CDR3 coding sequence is TGCGCCAGCAGCCAAGGGGCCGGGGGACTAGCGGGAGACGTGCAGTTCTTC.

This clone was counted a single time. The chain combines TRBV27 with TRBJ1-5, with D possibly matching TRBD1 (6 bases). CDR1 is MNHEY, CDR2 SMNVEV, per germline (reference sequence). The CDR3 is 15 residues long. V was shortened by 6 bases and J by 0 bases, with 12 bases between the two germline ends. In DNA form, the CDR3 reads TGTGCCAGCAGCCCCTGGACAGCTAGCAATCAGCCCCAGCATTTT. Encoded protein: CASSPWTASNQPQHF.

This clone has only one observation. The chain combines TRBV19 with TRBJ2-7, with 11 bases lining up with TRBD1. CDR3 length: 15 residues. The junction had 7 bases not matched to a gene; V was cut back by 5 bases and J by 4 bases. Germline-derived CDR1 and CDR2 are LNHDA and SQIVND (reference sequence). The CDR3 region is CASSSGTGGFYEQYF. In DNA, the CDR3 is TGTGCCAGTAGTTCCGGGACAGGGGGATTTTACGAGCAGTACTTC.

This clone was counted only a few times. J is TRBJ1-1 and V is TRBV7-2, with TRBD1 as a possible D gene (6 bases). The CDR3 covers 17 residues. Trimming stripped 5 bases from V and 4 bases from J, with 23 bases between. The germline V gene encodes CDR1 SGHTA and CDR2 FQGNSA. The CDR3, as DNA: TGTGCCAGCAGCAAGGACAGCGCAGGGCAGTTAAGCACTGAAGCTTTCTTT. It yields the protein CASSKDSAGQLSTEAFF.

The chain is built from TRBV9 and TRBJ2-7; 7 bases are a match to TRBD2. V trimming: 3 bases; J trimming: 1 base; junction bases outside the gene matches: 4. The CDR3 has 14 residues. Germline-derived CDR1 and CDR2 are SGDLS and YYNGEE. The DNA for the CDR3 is TGTGCCAGCAGCGAGCGGGGTACGTCCTACGAGCAGTACTTC. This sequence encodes CASSERGTSYEQYF.

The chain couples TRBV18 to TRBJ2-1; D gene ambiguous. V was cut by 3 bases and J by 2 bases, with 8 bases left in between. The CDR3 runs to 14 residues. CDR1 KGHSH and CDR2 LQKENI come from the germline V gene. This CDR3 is CASSPSRAYNEQFF. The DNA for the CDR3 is TGTGCCAGCTCACCGAGTAGGGCCTACAATGAGCAGTTCTTC.

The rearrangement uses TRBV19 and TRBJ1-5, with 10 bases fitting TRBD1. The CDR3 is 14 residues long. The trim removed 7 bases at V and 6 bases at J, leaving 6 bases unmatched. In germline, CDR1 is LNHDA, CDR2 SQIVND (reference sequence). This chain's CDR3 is CASIPGQGFQPQHF. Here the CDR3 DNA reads TGTGCCAGTATTCCGGGACAGGGGTTTCAGCCCCAGCATTTT.

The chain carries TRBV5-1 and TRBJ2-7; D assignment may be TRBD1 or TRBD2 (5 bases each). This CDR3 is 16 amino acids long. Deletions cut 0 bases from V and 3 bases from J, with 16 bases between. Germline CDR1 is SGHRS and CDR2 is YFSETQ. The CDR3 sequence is CASSLGVIGANYEQYF. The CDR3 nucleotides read TGCGCCAGCAGCTTGGGTGTGATCGGGGCCAACTACGAGCAGTACTTC.

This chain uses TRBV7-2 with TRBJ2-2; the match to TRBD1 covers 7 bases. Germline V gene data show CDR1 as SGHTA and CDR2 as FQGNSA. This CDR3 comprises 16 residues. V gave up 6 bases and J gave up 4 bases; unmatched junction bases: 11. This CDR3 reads CASSFRQGVGTGELFF. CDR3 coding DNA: TGTGCCAGCAGTTTTAGACAGGGTGTCGGCACCGGGGAGCTGTTTTTT.

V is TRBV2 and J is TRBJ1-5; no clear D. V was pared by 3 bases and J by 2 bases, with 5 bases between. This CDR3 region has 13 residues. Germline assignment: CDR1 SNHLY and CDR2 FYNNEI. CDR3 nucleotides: TGTGCCAGCAGTGATTGGGGCAATCAGCCCCAGCATTTT. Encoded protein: CASSDWGNQPQHF.

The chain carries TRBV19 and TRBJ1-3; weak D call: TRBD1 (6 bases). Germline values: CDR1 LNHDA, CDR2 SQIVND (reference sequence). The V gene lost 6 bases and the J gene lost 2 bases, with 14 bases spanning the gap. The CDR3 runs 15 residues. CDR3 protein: CASRRTEIAGNTIYF. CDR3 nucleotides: TGTGCCAGTAGACGGACAGAGATTGCTGGAAACACCATATATTTT.

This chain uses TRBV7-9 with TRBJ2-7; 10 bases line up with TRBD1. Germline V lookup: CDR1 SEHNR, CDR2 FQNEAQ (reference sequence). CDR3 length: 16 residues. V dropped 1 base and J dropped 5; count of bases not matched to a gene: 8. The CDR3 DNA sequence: TGTGCCAGCAGCTTAGTGGGGGGGACAGGGGTCCACGAGCAGTACTTC. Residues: CASSLVGGTGVHEQYF.

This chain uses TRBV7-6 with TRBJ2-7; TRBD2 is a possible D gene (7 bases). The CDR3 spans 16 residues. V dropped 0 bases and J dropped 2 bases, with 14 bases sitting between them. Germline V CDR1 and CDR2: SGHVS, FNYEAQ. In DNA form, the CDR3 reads TGTGCCAGCAGCTTAGCGGGAGGGACATATCCCTACGAGCAGTACTTC. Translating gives CASSLAGGTYPYEQYF.

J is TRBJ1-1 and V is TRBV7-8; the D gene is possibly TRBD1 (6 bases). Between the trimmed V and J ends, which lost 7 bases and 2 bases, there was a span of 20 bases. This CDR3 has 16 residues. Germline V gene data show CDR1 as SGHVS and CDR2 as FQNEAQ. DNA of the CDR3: TGTGCCAGCACCCTAGGTTGGGGGCGAGCAAACACTGAAGCTTTCTTT. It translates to CASTLGWGRANTEAFF.